This entry concerns a single T cell receptor (beta chain). Its antigen is not identified. This entry comes from a study of T-cell memory formation after mild COVID-19. Study outcomes and limitations: Some clones that responded turned up in pre-infection memory, which suggests that cross-reactive memory joined in.

TCR alpha and TCR beta cDNA libraries carrying sample barcodes and UMIs were produced by 5'RACE using constant-segment primers. A single record per CDR3 protein comes from TCRdb applying MiXCR to the 5' RACE reads. The table records some 300,000 distinct CDR3 sequences, roughly 21% of them present only once. Germline V CDR1 and CDR2: MDHEN, SYDVKM. This CDR3 is 16 amino acids long. V gave up 3 bases and J gave up 7 bases; unmatched junction bases: 6. This receptor was identified in a man between 18 and 35 years old who had mild COVID-19 (a few samples of this study predate the infection). Cell type and time point are not known. The V and J genes are TRBV28 and TRBJ2-3; 14 bases align to TRBD2. Sequences were obtained from PBMCs or a T cell subset sorted from them (not recorded which). The CDR3 protein is CASSLGLAGVLNTQYF. CDR3 coding DNA: TGTGCCAGCAGTTTGGGACTAGCGGGGGTTCTAAATACGCAGTATTTT.